The 20 T cell receptor beta chains given below trace back to one sample, sequenced in a study of control samples from healthy donors and cancer patients. The protocol was immunoSEQ multiplex PCR, while the TCRdb copy is restricted to in-frame clones and leaves out a portion. Among 90,000 to 150,000 clones listed, more than 80% were seen once. The source material was blood. Receptors originate from a man in his fifties or sixties in good health.

V and J are TRBV30 and TRBJ2-1, with 8 bases identical to TRBD2. Germline V gives CDR1 GTSNPN, CDR2 SVGIG (reference sequence). V shed 3 bases and J 7 bases; nucleotides not matched to a gene: 8. The CDR3 runs to 14 residues. The CDR3 bases are TGTGCCTGGAGGGGACTAGAGAGGGTGAATGAGCAGTTCTTC. Translation gives CAWRGLERVNEQFF.

This clone has more than one count but fewer than ten. The rearrangement links TRBV7-9 to TRBJ1-1; 9 nucleotides line up with TRBD1. This CDR3 region has 15 residues. V lost 5 bases, J lost 7 bases, and 11 bases stayed unmatched. The germline V gene has CDR1 SEHNR and CDR2 FQNEAQ (reference sequence). The CDR3 DNA follows: TGTGCCAGCAGCCCCCACAGGGGGCCATACGTTGAAGCTTTCTTT. It yields the protein CASSPHRGPYVEAFF. Complete variable domain (other parts from reference TRBV7-9 and TRBJ1-1): DTGVSQNPRHKITKRGQNVTFRCDPISEHNRLYWYRQTLGQGPEFLTYFQNEAQLEKSRLLSDRFSAERPKGSFSTLEIQRTEQGDSAMYLCASSPHRGPYVEAFFGQGTRLTVV.

The CDR3 protein is CASSPRAGGPYEQYF. DNA of the CDR3: TGTGCCAGCAGTCCCCGGGCAGGGGGGCCTTACGAGCAGTACTTC. This rearrangement joins TRBV27 to TRBJ2-7, with D possibly being TRBD1 (7 bases). Germline values: CDR1 MNHEY, CDR2 SMNVEV (reference sequence). V was cut by 5 bases and J by 4 bases, with 18 bases left in between. This CDR3 spans 15 amino acids.

The gene calls are TRBV19 and TRBJ1-1; D is perhaps TRBD1 (5 bases). The CDR3 spans 12 residues. Germline CDR1 LNHDA, CDR2 SQIVND (reference sequence). V was pared by 3 bases and J by 8 bases, with 10 bases between. The CDR3 loop is CASSIRGGEAFF. DNA of the CDR3: TGTGCCAGTAGTATTAGGGGAGGAGAAGCTTTCTTT. Looking up the rest from reference TRBV19 and TRBJ1-1 gives the full variable domain: DGGITQSPKYLFRKEGQNVTLSCEQNLNHDAMYWYRQDPGQGLRLIYYSQIVNDFQKGDIAEGYSVSREKKESFPLTVTSAQKNPTAFYLCASSIRGGEAFFGQGTRLTVV.

J is TRBJ1-1 and V is TRBV9; D remains unclear. There are 17 residues in the CDR3. The germline gives CDR1 SGDLS, CDR2 YYNGEE. Trimming left V 0 bases short and J 0 bases short, with 15 bases between. CDR3 loop: CASSVATRVSVNTEAFF. In DNA form, the CDR3 reads TGTGCCAGCAGCGTAGCTACGAGGGTCAGTGTGAACACTGAAGCTTTCTTT.

This chain uses TRBV5-4 with TRBJ1-3; no clear D. There are 14 residues in the CDR3. The germline gives CDR1 SGHNT, CDR2 YYREEE (reference sequence). V gave up 1 base and J gave up 2 bases, with 7 bases separating them. The chain's CDR3 is CASSLPGTGNTIYF. The CDR3 DNA reads TGTGCCAGCAGCTTGCCGGGGACTGGAAACACCATATATTTT.

The rearrangement uses TRBV5-1 and TRBJ1-2; a weak D match, TRBD1 (5 bases). The germline CDR1 and CDR2 sequences are SGHRS and YFSETQ. V was pared by 0 bases and J by 4 bases, with 13 bases between. CDR3 size: 15 residues. The CDR3 loop is CASSLVGAGGYGYTF. CDR3 sequence (DNA): TGCGCCAGCAGCTTGGTAGGGGCGGGAGGCTATGGCTACACCTTC. Supplemented by reference TRBV5-1 and TRBJ1-2, the full variable domain reads KAGVTQTPRYLIKTRGQQVTLSCSPISGHRSVSWYQQTPGQGLQFLFEYFSETQRNKGNFPGRFSGRQFSNSRSEMNVSTLELGDSALYLCASSLVGAGGYGYTFGSGTRLTVV.

The rearrangement uses TRBV11-2 and TRBJ2-7; 7 nucleotides align to TRBD1. The germline V gene has CDR1 SGHAT and CDR2 FQNNGV. CDR3 length equals 15 residues. V lost 4 bases, J lost 1 base, and 7 bases stayed unmatched. CDR3 sequence (DNA): TGTGCCAGCAGCTCTGGGACAGCGCTTTCCTACGAGCAGTACTTC. The encoded protein is CASSSGTALSYEQYF.

The CDR3 DNA follows: TGTGCCAGCAGCCAAATTACAGGGGGGGAGACCCAGTACTTC. This sequence encodes CASSQITGGETQYF. V gene TRBV3-1 (or the pseudogene TRBV3-2) combines with J gene TRBJ2-5; 8 nucleotides agree with TRBD1. The germline CDR1 and CDR2 sequences are LGHDT and YNNKEL (reference sequence). Trimming removed 2 bases from V and 5 bases from J; junction bases left unmatched: 4. The CDR3 totals 14 residues.

The gene calls are TRBV5-1 and TRBJ1-3; TRBD1 is a possible D gene (5 bases). Trimming removed 1 base from V and 0 bases from J, with 8 bases in between. This CDR3 spans 15 amino acids. Germline lookup yields CDR1 SGHRS and CDR2 YFSETQ. The DNA for the CDR3 is TGCGCCAGCAGCTTGACAGGATTCTCTGGAAACACCATATATTTT. It specifies CASSLTGFSGNTIYF.

The sample holds one count of this clone. The chain combines TRBV30 with TRBJ2-7; 14 bases line up with TRBD2. With V trimmed by 7 bases and J by 7 bases, 9 bases remained unmatched. CDR3 length: 14 amino acids. Germline CDR1 is GTSNPN and CDR2 is SVGIG (reference sequence). CDR3: CASQTSGGAEEQYF. In nucleotides, the CDR3 is TGTGCCTCCCAGACTAGCGGGGGGGCGGAGGAGCAGTACTTC.

The chain joins TRBV19 to TRBJ2-7, with D perhaps matching TRBD1 or TRBD2 (5 bases each). Germline assignment: CDR1 LNHDA and CDR2 SQIVND (reference sequence). The CDR3 spans 13 residues. Trimming pared 4 bases from V and 6 bases from J, leaving 13 bases between. For the CDR3, the DNA is TGTGCCAGTAGTAGGGACCGCGGCGGCGAGCAGTACTTC. Amino acid sequence: CASSRDRGGEQYF.

The rearrangement uses TRBV5-6 and TRBJ1-1, with 9 bases lining up with TRBD1. This CDR3 has 17 amino acids. The germline CDR1 and CDR2 sequences are SGHDT and YYEEEE. V was clipped by 2 bases and J by 0 bases; unmatched bases: 8. The CDR3 is CASSFHPGTGMNTEAFF. DNA for the CDR3: TGTGCCAGCAGCTTTCATCCCGGGACAGGGATGAACACTGAAGCTTTCTTT.

The CDR3 DNA reads TGCGCCAGCAGCCAAGAATGGGGTAGCGGGGGGGCTTATAAGCAGTTCTTC. Amino acids: CASSQEWGSGGAYKQFF. The V and J genes are TRBV4-1 and TRBJ2-1; 11 nucleotides line up with TRBD2. This CDR3 comprises 17 residues. The germline V gene has CDR1 MGHRA and CDR2 YSYEKL. The V and J ends lost 0 bases and 11 bases, in that order; junction bases with no gene match: 12.

J is TRBJ1-2 and V is TRBV11-2, with TRBD1 identical over 7 bases. The CDR3 spans 15 residues. V gave up 7 bases and J gave up 4 bases; unmatched junction bases: 12. The germline gives CDR1 SGHAT, CDR2 FQNNGV. CDR3 amino acids: CASIDRQGLGYGYTF. The CDR3 DNA is TGTGCCAGCATCGACCGACAGGGCTTGGGCTATGGCTACACCTTC.

This chain uses TRBV15 with TRBJ1-2; TRBD1 aligns across 8 bases. The V gene end was trimmed by 3 bases and the J gene end by 7 bases; junction bases not matched to a gene: 13. Germline values: CDR1 LNHNV, CDR2 YYDKDF (reference sequence). The CDR3 is 16 amino acids. CDR3 bases: TGTGCCACCAGCAGGGGTCTGCAGGGGGCGCCGAGTGGCTACACCTTC. This encodes CATSRGLQGAPSGYTF.

The chain links TRBV11-1 to TRBJ1-6, with D possibly being TRBD1 (5 bases). In germline, CDR1 is SGHAT, CDR2 FQDESV (reference sequence). V shed 5 bases and J shed 9 bases, with 17 bases lying between them. The length of the CDR3 is 15 residues. CDR3 coding DNA: TGTGCCAGCAGCCTATCCTTTGCAGGGAGTTCACCCCTCCACTTT. Residues: CASSLSFAGSSPLHF.

The V gene is TRBV25-1, the J gene TRBJ1-2; no clear D. Germline lookup yields CDR1 MGHDK and CDR2 SYGVNS. V was pared by 0 bases and J by 4 bases, with 6 bases between. The CDR3 totals 13 residues. CDR3 amino acids: CASSEYRTYGYTF. The CDR3 bases are TGTGCCAGCAGTGAATATAGAACCTATGGCTACACCTTC.

The gene calls are TRBV7-2 and TRBJ1-2, with D uncertain. V was shortened by 2 bases and J by 5 bases, with 9 bases between the two germline ends. Germline lookup yields CDR1 SGHTA and CDR2 FQGNSA. The length of the CDR3 is 13 residues. CDR3 DNA: TGTGCCAGCAGCTTAAACGGAATATATGGCTACACCTTC. Residues: CASSLNGIYGYTF.

The chain has TRBV5-1 and TRBJ1-1, with D possibly TRBD1 on 5 matching bases. CDR1 is SGHRS, CDR2 YFSETQ, per germline. This CDR3 region has 15 residues. Deletions cut 0 bases from V and 2 bases from J, with 11 bases between. CDR3 residues: CASSLVQEGNTEAFF. CDR3 DNA sequence: TGCGCCAGCAGCTTGGTACAGGAGGGAAACACTGAAGCTTTCTTT.